The 29 T cell receptor beta chains below come from one sample, sequenced in a study of CD8 T cells in Susac syndrome. RNA in amounts of about 0.45 to 1 ug was reverse transcribed with random hexamers. TCRdb ran MiXCR on the immunoSEQ multiplex PCR reads and lists one entry per CDR3 protein. The sample has some 150,000 distinct CDR3 sequences; about 94% are singletons. Sample: CD4+ T cells from PBMCs. Source of these receptors: a human donor with Susac syndrome.

J is TRBJ1-2 and V is TRBV21-1. TRBV21-1 is listed as a pseudogene. CDR3 length: 15 residues. Written as DNA, the CDR3 is TGTGCCAGCAGCAAAGGCATAGGTCCAAAGTATGGCTACACCTTC. As protein: CASSKGIGPKYGYTF.

This clonotype was picked up one time. The chain uses TRBV5-1 and TRBJ2-5; 8 bases line up with TRBD1. Germline V gives CDR1 SGHRS, CDR2 YFSETQ. Germline trimming cut 6 bases from V and 5 bases from J; bases unmatched to any gene: 9. CDR3 length: 14 residues. CDR3 loop: CASTPYAGGETQYF. The DNA of the CDR3 is TGCGCCAGCACCCCATACGCAGGGGGCGAGACCCAGTACTTC. The full variable domain, rest sourced from reference TRBV5-1 and TRBJ2-5, is KAGVTQTPRYLIKTRGQQVTLSCSPISGHRSVSWYQQTPGQGLQFLFEYFSETQRNKGNFPGRFSGRQFSNSRSEMNVSTLELGDSALYLCASTPYAGGETQYFGPGTRLLVL.

The chain employs TRBV29-1 and TRBJ1-4, with D uncertain. Trimming removed 7 bases at V and 8 bases at J, with 17 bases between. Looked up from germline, CDR1 is SQVTM and CDR2 is ANQGSEA. This CDR3 has 13 amino acids. The chain's CDR3 is CSATTYTYEKLFF. The CDR3 DNA reads TGCAGCGCCACCACCTATACGTACGAAAAACTGTTTTTT.

The chain employs TRBV5-1 and TRBJ2-4; unclear D gene. The V gene's germline CDR1 is SGHRS and CDR2 YFSETQ. This CDR3 contains 14 residues. V lost 0 bases, J lost 8 bases, and 12 bases lay in between. The CDR3 spells CASSLVGAKDIQYF. CDR3 DNA sequence: TGCGCCAGCAGCTTGGTGGGCGCAAAAGACATTCAGTACTTC. The full variable domain, with the rest looked up from reference TRBV5-1 and TRBJ2-4, is KAGVTQTPRYLIKTRGQQVTLSCSPISGHRSVSWYQQTPGQGLQFLFEYFSETQRNKGNFPGRFSGRQFSNSRSEMNVSTLELGDSALYLCASSLVGAKDIQYFGAGTRLSVL.

J is TRBJ2-5 and V is TRBV20-1; 8 bases match TRBD1. The CDR3 spans 15 residues. After removal of 0 bases from V and 6 bases from J, the junction contained 9 bases not matched to a gene. Germline V gene sequence: CDR1 DFQATT, CDR2 SNEGSKA (reference sequence). The CDR3 protein is CSARDFNGQGKTQYF. CDR3 in DNA: TGCAGTGCTAGAGATTTCAACGGACAGGGAAAGACCCAGTACTTC.

J is TRBJ1-2 and V is TRBV23-1; D call uncertain. TRBV23-1 counts as an open reading frame of uncertain function. V was cut by 3 bases and J by 2 bases, with 13 bases left in between. The CDR3 extends over 15 amino acids. CDR3 DNA: TGCGCCAGCAGTCATCGGCACACGCAAAACTATGGCTACACCTTC. It specifies CASSHRHTQNYGYTF.

The gene calls are TRBV24-1 and TRBJ2-3; D possibly corresponds to TRBD1 (6 bases). This CDR3 has 13 amino acids. Germline V gene lookup returns CDR1 KGHDR and CDR2 SFDVKD. Trimming pared 9 bases from V and 6 bases from J, leaving 15 bases between. The CDR3: CATRRSGADTQYF. The CDR3 DNA is TGTGCCACCCGGCGCTCAGGGGCGGATACGCAGTATTTT.

The genes are TRBV29-1 and TRBJ2-5, with D unclear. Trimming took 2 bases from V and 3 from J, leaving 7 bases between them. The CDR3 totals 12 residues. The germline gives CDR1 SQVTM, CDR2 ANQGSEA. The CDR3 region has the DNA TGCAGCGTTGAACCCGGAGAAGAGACCCAGTACTTC. Its translation is CSVEPGEETQYF.

J is TRBJ1-5 and V is TRBV6-5, with 7 bases that match TRBD1. The CDR3 length is 15 residues. V dropped 0 bases and J dropped 3; count of bases not matched to a gene: 2. Germline CDR1 MNHEY, CDR2 SVGAGI. The CDR3 region is CASSYSTGVNQPQHF. In DNA, the CDR3 is TGTGCCAGCAGTTACTCAACAGGGGTCAATCAGCCCCAGCATTTT.

This chain links TRBV20-1 with TRBJ2-4; D is uncertain. The germline CDR1 and CDR2 sequences are DFQATT and SNEGSKA (reference sequence). CDR3 length: 15 amino acids. V was trimmed by 6 bases and J by 0 bases, leaving 15 bases between them. The CDR3 loop reads CSATPSGRAKNIQYF. CDR3 DNA: TGCAGTGCAACCCCATCGGGTCGAGCCAAAAACATTCAGTACTTC.

The chain combines TRBV4-1 with TRBJ2-2, with 8 bases that match TRBD1. CDR3 size: 17 residues. The V and J ends lost 1 base and 1 base, in that order; junction bases with no gene match: 5. Germline CDR1 MGHRA, CDR2 YSYEKL. The CDR3 region is CASSQGGGQGNTGELFF. DNA for the CDR3: TGCGCCAGCAGCCAAGGGGGCGGACAGGGGAACACCGGGGAGCTGTTTTTT.

The chain links TRBV3-1 to TRBJ1-1; weak D call: TRBD1 (6 bases). The V gene lost 5 bases and the J gene lost 2 bases, with 12 bases spanning the gap. Germline values: CDR1 LGHDT, CDR2 YNNKEL (reference sequence). This CDR3 contains 14 residues. CDR3 sequence reads: CASSNRQANTEAFF. The CDR3 DNA is TGTGCCAGCAGCAACCGACAGGCCAACACTGAAGCTTTCTTT.

V usage is TRBV29-1 and J usage is TRBJ2-3; D unclear. The V gene lost 3 bases and the J gene lost 2 bases, with 6 bases spanning the gap. This CDR3 comprises 12 residues. In germline, CDR1 is SQVTM, CDR2 ANQGSEA. CDR3 sequence (DNA): TGCAGCGTTGACAGTACCACAGATACGCAGTATTTT. This codes for CSVDSTTDTQYF.

The V and J genes are TRBV30 and TRBJ2-5, with 7 positions matching TRBD2. The germline CDR1 and CDR2 sequences are GTSNPN and SVGIG (reference sequence). V lost 0 bases to trimming and J lost 5 bases; unmatched junction nucleotides: 15. The CDR3 length is 17 residues. Here the CDR3 DNA reads TGTGCCTGGAGTGTTAAGCGGGGCCCGTTTTCCGGGGAGACCCAGTACTTC. This codes for CAWSVKRGPFSGETQYF.

The V gene is TRBV9, the J gene TRBJ1-1, with TRBD1 as a possible D gene (5 bases). CDR1 and CDR2 from the germline V gene are SGDLS and YYNGEE. Between the trimmed V and J ends, which lost 5 bases and 0 bases, there was a span of 14 bases. This CDR3 region has 15 residues. The CDR3 reads CASRPSGTVNTEAFF. CDR3 DNA sequence: TGTGCCAGCAGACCTTCGGGGACGGTGAACACTGAAGCTTTCTTT.

The CDR3, as DNA: TGTGCCAGCAGCCAAGGGCAGGTAGAGACCCAGTACTTC. Its protein product is CASSQGQVETQYF. V gene TRBV4-2 combines with J gene TRBJ2-5, with D uncertain. Germline V gene sequence: CDR1 LGHNA, CDR2 YNFKEQ. Trimming shortened V by 1 base and J by 4 bases, and 7 bases separated the two germline ends. The CDR3 is 13 amino acids.

This clonotype was seen once. The chain is built from TRBV7-9 and TRBJ2-7; D is unresolved. V was trimmed by 5 bases and J by 6 bases, leaving 14 bases between them. The CDR3 contains 13 residues. Germline V gene data show CDR1 as SEHNR and CDR2 as FQNEAQ (reference sequence). The DNA of the CDR3 is TGTGCCAGCAGCCCAGCGAGCCTTTTCGAGCAGTACTTC. Translated: CASSPASLFEQYF.

The chain combines TRBV15 with TRBJ1-6; D remains unclear. Trimming removed 1 base at V and 3 bases at J, with 16 bases between. This CDR3 is 18 amino acids long. Germline V lookup: CDR1 LNHNV, CDR2 YYDKDF (reference sequence). CDR3 region: CATSRVEPRGFYNSPLHF. The CDR3 DNA reads TGTGCCACCAGCAGAGTTGAACCTCGAGGGTTCTATAATTCACCCCTCCACTTT. Full variable domain (rest looked up from reference TRBV15 and TRBJ1-6): DAMVIQNPRYQVTQFGKPVTLSCSQTLNHNVMYWYQQKSSQAPKLLFHYYDKDFNNEADTPDNFQSRRPNTSFCFLDIRSPGLGDTAMYLCATSRVEPRGFYNSPLHFGNGTRLTVT.

The chain joins TRBV27 to TRBJ1-6, with 9 bases that match TRBD1. V dropped 6 bases and J dropped 8; count of bases not matched to a gene: 5. CDR1 and CDR2 from the germline V gene are MNHEY and SMNVEV (reference sequence). CDR3 length: 14 residues. CDR3 DNA: TGTGCCAGCAGGACCGGGACAGGGCATTCACCCCTCCACTTT. Translation: CASRTGTGHSPLHF.

The chain has TRBV24-1 and TRBJ1-1, with D hard to call. CDR1 and CDR2 from the germline V gene are KGHDR and SFDVKD. The length of the CDR3 is 12 residues. The CDR3 loop is CAKQIMNTEAFF. The CDR3 nucleotides are TGTGCAAAACAAATCATGAACACTGAAGCTTTCTTT.

This chain links TRBV27 with TRBJ2-1, with TRBD1 as a possible D gene (7 bases). The CDR3 length is 13 residues. Trimming cost V 5 bases and J 10 bases, with 15 bases left between them. From germline, CDR1 is MNHEY and CDR2 SMNVEV (reference sequence). The DNA of the CDR3 is TGTGCCAGCAGTCGACCCCAGGGGGGCGAGCAGTTCTTC. Amino acids: CASSRPQGGEQFF.

The chain links TRBV12-3 or TRBV12-4 to TRBJ2-3; 8 nucleotides align to TRBD1. The CDR3 is made up of 14 amino acids. After removal of 2 bases from V and 4 bases from J, the junction contained 2 bases not matched to a gene. For the CDR3, the DNA is TGTGCCAGCAGTTTAAGGACAGGGTCAGATACGCAGTATTTT. It translates to CASSLRTGSDTQYF.

The V call is TRBV20-1, the J call TRBJ1-5, with unresolved D. Germline-derived CDR1 and CDR2 are DFQATT and SNEGSKA (reference sequence). This CDR3 region has 12 residues. Trimming stripped 1 base from V and 5 bases from J, with 6 bases between. Here the CDR3 DNA reads TGCAGTGCTAGAGGGATTGATCAGCCCCAGCATTTT. Protein sequence: CSARGIDQPQHF.

The rearrangement links TRBV29-1 to TRBJ2-3, with D tentatively TRBD1 or TRBD2 (5 bases each). This CDR3 comprises 14 residues. Trimming took 7 bases from V and 6 from J, leaving 20 bases between them. CDR1 is SQVTM and CDR2 is ANQGSEA in the germline V gene. The DNA of the CDR3 is TGCAGCGGACGCCGGGACCCCAATCCGGATACGCAGTATTTT. This translates into CSGRRDPNPDTQYF.

This chain joins TRBV27 and TRBJ2-1; TRBD1 matches 7 bases. J lost 7 bases, V lost 8 bases, and 11 bases had no gene match. Germline loops: CDR1 MNHEY, CDR2 SMNVEV (reference sequence). This CDR3 spans 14 amino acids. CDR3 DNA sequence: TGTGCCAGCGGCCGGGACAGCTTTAGGAATGAGCAGTTCTTC. It codes for CASGRDSFRNEQFF.

V usage is TRBV28 and J usage is TRBJ2-7; D is possibly TRBD2 (6 bases). This CDR3 is built from 15 residues. Trimming pared 7 bases from V and 0 bases from J, leaving 16 bases between. The germline V gene has CDR1 MDHEN and CDR2 SYDVKM. This CDR3 is CASTARGGASYEQYF. The DNA of the CDR3 is TGTGCCAGCACTGCCCGGGGAGGCGCCTCCTACGAGCAGTACTTC.

The chain joins TRBV4-1 to TRBJ1-4; the D gene is possibly TRBD1 (6 bases). The CDR3 runs 14 residues. Germline assignment: CDR1 MGHRA and CDR2 YSYEKL. Trimming removed 2 bases from V and 8 bases from J, with 12 bases in between. Here the CDR3 reads CASSQRGAREKLFF. CDR3 in DNA: TGCGCCAGCAGCCAAAGGGGGGCTAGGGAAAAACTGTTTTTT.

The chain couples TRBV6-6 to TRBJ2-7; TRBD2 is a possible D gene (5 bases). Germline-derived CDR1 and CDR2 are MNHNY and SVGAGI (reference sequence). The CDR3 runs 14 residues. V shed 0 bases and J shed 5 bases, with 11 bases lying between them. The CDR3 nucleotides read TGTGCCAGCAGTTACTCCTCCGGGATCGACGAGCAGTACTTC. Residues: CASSYSSGIDEQYF.

This rearrangement joins TRBV15 to TRBJ2-1; TRBD2 matches at 8 bases. Germline V gives CDR1 LNHNV, CDR2 YYDKDF (reference sequence). This CDR3 has 15 amino acids. V trimming: 0 bases; J trimming: 15 bases; junction bases outside the gene matches: 13. The CDR3 DNA is TGTGCCACCAGCAGAGATTATAGGGGACTAGATAAACTGTTCTTC. Translating gives CATSRDYRGLDKLFF. Together with reference TRBV15 and TRBJ2-1, the CDR3 gives the full variable domain: DAMVIQNPRYQVTQFGKPVTLSCSQTLNHNVMYWYQQKSSQAPKLLFHYYDKDFNNEADTPDNFQSRRPNTSFCFLDIRSPGLGDTAMYLCATSRDYRGLDKLFFGPGTRLTVL.